This T cell receptor (beta chain) was captured by sequencing in a study of T cell responses to AZD1222 COVID-19 vaccine. Sequenced by immunoSEQ multiplex PCR; TCRdb stores in-frame clones only, minus some. The sample consists of around 99,000 clones, about 90% of them appearing once. The germline V gene encodes CDR1 MDHEN and CDR2 SYDVKM. Trimming took off 3 bases at V and 6 bases at J, with 18 bases between the two ends. There are 16 residues in the CDR3. V and J are TRBV28 and TRBJ1-5; maybe TRBD1 (5 bases). Sequencing used peripheral blood, obtained 28 days after the second AZD1222 dose. The TCR was taken from an adult who received the AZD1222 COVID-19 vaccine. CDR3 DNA sequence: TGTGCCAGCAGTTTCCGGGGCACCGATGTGGGTCAGCCCCAGCATTTT. It encodes CASSFRGTDVGQPQHF. The full variable domain, rest sourced from reference TRBV28 and TRBJ1-5, is DVKVTQSSRYLVKRTGEKVFLECVQDMDHENMFWYRQDPGLGLRLIYFSYDVKMKEKGDIPEGYSVSREKKERFSLILESASTNQTSMYLCASSFRGTDVGQPQHFGDGTRLSIL.